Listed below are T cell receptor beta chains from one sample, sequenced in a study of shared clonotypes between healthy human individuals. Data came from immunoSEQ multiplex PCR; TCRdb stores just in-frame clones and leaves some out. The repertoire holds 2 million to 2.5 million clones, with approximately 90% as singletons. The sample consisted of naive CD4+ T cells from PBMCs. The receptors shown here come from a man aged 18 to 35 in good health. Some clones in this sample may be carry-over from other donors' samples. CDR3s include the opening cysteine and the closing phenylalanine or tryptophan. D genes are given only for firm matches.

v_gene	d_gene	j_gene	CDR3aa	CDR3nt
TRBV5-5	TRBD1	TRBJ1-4	CASSFPGQGGLFF	TGTGCCAGCAGCTTCCCGGGACAGGGAGGGCTGTTTTTT
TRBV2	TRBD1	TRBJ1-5	CASKDRVGQPQHF	TGTGCCAGCAAGGACAGGGTAGGTCAGCCCCAGCATTTT
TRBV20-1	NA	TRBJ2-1	CSAENNEQFF	TGCAGTGCGGAGAATAATGAGCAGTTCTTC
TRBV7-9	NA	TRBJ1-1	CASSTQTNTEAFF	TGTGCCAGCAGCACCCAGACTAACACTGAAGCTTTCTTT
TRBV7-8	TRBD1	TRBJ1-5	CASRQDRGWSNQPQHF	TGTGCCAGCAGACAGGACAGGGGGTGGAGCAATCAGCCCCAGCATTTT
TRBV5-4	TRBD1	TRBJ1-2	CASSISSGQNYGYTF	TGTGCCAGCAGCATATCCTCGGGACAGAACTATGGCTACACCTTC
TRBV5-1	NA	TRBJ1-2	CASSFSSTGRYGYTF	TGCGCCAGCAGCTTTAGCTCTACAGGTCGCTATGGCTACACCTTC
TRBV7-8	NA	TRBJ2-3	CASSARGFGTDTQYF	TGTGCCAGCAGCGCTAGGGGTTTCGGCACAGATACGCAGTATTTT
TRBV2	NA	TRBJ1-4	CASSDWVVNEKLFF	TGTGCCAGCAGTGACTGGGTAGTGAATGAAAAACTGTTTTTT
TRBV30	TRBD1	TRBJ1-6	CAWSVRRQGNSPLHF	TGTGCCTGGAGTGTACGCAGACAGGGGAATTCACCCCTCCACTTT